The 11 T cell receptor beta chains listed next were all sequenced from one sample in a study of blood T cell repertoires in COVID-19. Some clones are missing from TCRdb's copy, which holds only in-frame ones; the method was immunoSEQ multiplex PCR. The sample lists 200,000 to 300,000 clones, 75% to 90% occurring once. The sample consisted of peripheral blood. These receptors originate from a woman in her forties with acute or convalescent COVID-19.

The V call is TRBV30, the J call TRBJ1-5; D call uncertain. The CDR3 has 13 residues. Trimming removed 2 bases at V and 3 bases at J, with 8 bases between. Per germline, CDR1 GTSNPN and CDR2 SVGIG (reference sequence). The CDR3 DNA reads TGTGCCTGGAGTCGAGAGAACAATCAGCCCCAGCATTTT. This sequence encodes CAWSRENNQPQHF.

V gene TRBV10-3 combines with J gene TRBJ1-2; D not resolved. Trimming shortened V by 3 bases and J by 6 bases, and 11 bases separated the two germline ends. The length of the CDR3 is 13 residues. The germline V gene has CDR1 ENHRY and CDR2 SYGVKD. The CDR3 sequence is CAISDIQKNGYTF. For the CDR3, the DNA is TGTGCCATCAGTGATATACAGAAGAATGGCTACACCTTC.

The J gene is TRBJ1-6, the V gene TRBV2; unclear D gene. The CDR3 is 13 amino acids. V was pared by 8 bases and J by 6 bases, with 11 bases between. Germline loops: CDR1 SNHLY, CDR2 FYNNEI. The CDR3 DNA follows: TGTGCCAGCTACTACGTCCCTAATTCACCCCTCCACTTT. Amino acids: CASYYVPNSPLHF.

The chain carries TRBV12-3 or TRBV12-4 and TRBJ1-2, with D tentatively TRBD1 (5 bases). Deletions cut 7 bases from V and 1 base from J, with 10 bases between. The length of the CDR3 is 13 residues. CDR3: CASNLDSNYGYTF. The CDR3 DNA reads as TGTGCCAGCAATCTCGACAGTAACTATGGCTACACCTTC.

The chain uses TRBV6-4 and TRBJ2-2; weak D call: TRBD2 (5 bases). This CDR3 contains 14 residues. Germline V CDR1 and CDR2: MRHNA, SNTAGT. Trimming cost V 5 bases and J 3 bases, with 10 bases left between them. The CDR3 nucleotides are TGTGCCAGCAGTACTCTAGCAGACACCGGGGAGCTGTTTTTT. Translation: CASSTLADTGELFF.

The CDR3: CASSLATGVSYTF. Written as DNA, the CDR3 is TGTGCCAGCAGCTTGGCGACCGGAGTGAGCTACACCTTC. The chain is built from TRBV5-4 and TRBJ1-2, with D uncertain. This CDR3 comprises 13 residues. Germline lookup yields CDR1 SGHNT and CDR2 YYREEE (reference sequence). The V and J ends lost 0 bases and 9 bases respectively, with 12 bases between them.

The rearrangement uses TRBV9 and TRBJ1-1; TRBD1 might be the D (5 bases). The V end was cut by 3 bases, the J end by 6 bases, with 6 bases between. This CDR3 is 11 amino acids long. Germline assignment: CDR1 SGDLS and CDR2 YYNGEE. CDR3 residues: CASSGGAEAFF. The CDR3 bases are TGTGCCAGCAGCGGGGGGGCTGAAGCTTTCTTT.

The chain has TRBV5-1 and TRBJ1-2; TRBD1 is a possible D gene (5 bases). Germline values: CDR1 SGHRS, CDR2 YFSETQ. The CDR3 is 14 amino acids. Trimming removed 2 bases at V and 2 bases at J, with 10 bases between. This chain's CDR3 is CASSFQGSNYGYTF. The CDR3 DNA sequence: TGCGCCAGCAGCTTTCAGGGTTCCAACTATGGCTACACCTTC.

The gene calls are TRBV4-1 and TRBJ1-1; the match to TRBD1 covers 8 bases. The CDR3 sequence is 17 residues long. Trimming cost V 4 bases and J 3 bases; bases outside gene matches: 13. Germline values: CDR1 MGHRA, CDR2 YSYEKL. The CDR3 reads CASSLARQGAGDTEAFF. CDR3 DNA sequence: TGCGCCAGCAGCCTAGCCAGGCAGGGGGCGGGCGACACTGAAGCTTTCTTT.

Note on this clone: The same CDR3 arises from other DNA sequences in this sample as well. The chain combines TRBV6-5 with TRBJ1-1, with 9 bases aligning to TRBD1. Per germline, CDR1 MNHEY and CDR2 SVGAGI. The J segment lost 4 bases and the V segment lost 6 bases, leaving 3 bases of the junction unmatched. This CDR3 contains 13 residues. CDR3 region: CASRTGGGTEAFF. DNA for the CDR3: TGTGCCAGCAGGACAGGGGGTGGCACTGAAGCTTTCTTT.

As regards this clone: Other DNA sequences in the sample encode the same CDR3. The V and J genes are TRBV27 and TRBJ1-1; tentatively, D is TRBD1 (6 bases). The ends were cut back, 3 bases at V and 2 bases at J, with 13 bases in the middle. The CDR3 length is 15 residues. CDR1 is MNHEY and CDR2 is SMNVEV in the germline V gene (reference sequence). CDR3 residues: CASSLGAGANTEAFF. In DNA, the CDR3 is TGTGCCAGCAGTTTGGGGGCAGGGGCTAACACTGAAGCTTTCTTT.